The sequence of this TCR beta chain was determined in a study of T cells after yellow fever vaccination. TCRdb recomputed calls from the 5' RACE reads with MiXCR, one row per CDR3 protein. The sample lists 500,000 to 550,000 distinct CDR3 sequences, 20% to 25% occurring once. This CDR3 has 16 amino acids. Trimming took 3 bases from V and 3 from J; bases not matched to a gene: 6. In germline, CDR1 is SGHVS, CDR2 FQNEAQ. The table lists this clonotype with a count of one. The antigen is undetermined. The study, taken as a whole, reports: Post-booster samples contained most primary-vaccination clones (approximately 96% CD4, 88% CD8). Peaking faster, on day 5 versus 15, the secondary response was nonetheless weaker.

The TCR sequence derives from a man in his late teens or twenties who received the YFV17D yellow fever vaccine. The V call is TRBV7-8, the J call TRBJ2-5; TRBD2 matches 11 bases. Material: PBMCs, obtained roughly 20 days after the first yellow fever vaccination. The CDR3 DNA is TGTGCCAGCAGCTTCATCCGACTAGCGGGGAAAGAGACCCAGTACTTC. As protein: CASSFIRLAGKETQYF. Full variable domain (remainder filled in from reference TRBV7-8 and TRBJ2-5): GAGVSQSPRYKVAKRGQDVALRCDPISGHVSLFWYQQALGQGPEFLTYFQNEAQLDKSGLPSDRFFAERPEGSVSTLKIQRTQQEDSAVYLCASSFIRLAGKETQYFGPGTRLLVL.